This T cell receptor (beta chain) was profiled in a study of identical twins listed by TCRdb under 2016. Regarding the research as a whole: To test whether fetal clonotypes persist, the study used deep sequencing on TCR alpha and beta repertoires from monozygotic twins, unrelated adults of various ages, and cord blood. To rule out contamination, replicate twin experiments were performed at different times with different library preparation protocols. What the study reported, not specific to this receptor: Zero-insertion analyses could be partly confounded by invariant T cells such as MAIT and iNKT, though diverse VJ usage argued against such confounding for most clonotypes. A weaker excess of twin sharing was found in beta out-of-frame sequences because the signal-to-noise ratio was lowered by fewer shared sequences. Out-of-frame TCR alpha sharing in monozygotic twins was systematically underestimated by recombination models, whereas sharing between unrelated individuals was in agreement with the recombination models. Because the same donors could not be followed over many years, conclusions were based on cross-sectional statistical analysis. Fewer insertions were carried by abundant cord blood beta clonotypes, a similar but weaker trend appeared in young adult naive repertoires, and no such trend appeared in memory repertoires. Compared with coincidental sharing between unrelated individuals, out-of-frame TCR alpha sequences shared between twins showed an excess of sequences with low generation probability.

The library relied on 5' RACE. Instrument used: Illumina HiSeq 2000. A universal primer binding site was introduced by template switching, and a unique molecular identifier was present in the final cDNA, enabling accurate counting of TCR cDNA molecules. Specific primers in the conserved constant-segment region were used to synthesize first-strand cDNA for the TCR alpha and beta chains. Each cDNA library was double barcoded, with a SMART-Mk sample barcode plus Illumina barcodes, to control for contamination. TruSeq adapter sequences, together with Illumina sample barcodes, were added in two successive PCR steps. Sequencing of the TCR alpha and beta cDNA libraries was done on the Illumina HiSeq platform using custom primers. Processing in the source paper ran as follows. MiGEC processed the raw reads to extract unique molecular identifiers, while MiXCR was used to determine the CDR3 positions. For each individual, recombination models were inferred using an EM algorithm with the repgenHMM and IGoR tools. The tcR package in R was used for shared clonotype analysis, with sharing normalized by the product of cloneset sizes. To study raw recombination free of thymic and clonal selection effects, out-of-frame nonproductive sequences were analyzed. TCRdb cleaned the public reads at Q25 with fastp, built clones with MiXCR and kept in-frame beta chains. Rows matching on CDR3 protein sequence are summarized as one entry with the most common DNA and genes. V and J calls and clone size were set by TCRdb, not the authors. The sample has about 550,000 distinct CDR3 sequences on record, approximately 20% of them singletons. Around 0.47% of the sample goes to the ten largest clones.

This clonotype appeared a few times. Its antigen is still unknown. Base qualities are missing; no much larger clone stands one base away. Every donor in the study was a healthy Caucasian. The twin cohort comprised three pairs of female monozygotic twins, all aged roughly 18 to 30 years. Positive isolation kits from Invitrogen were used to isolate CD4+ and CD8+ T cell populations. The germline V gene specifies SGHRS as CDR1 and YFSETQ as CDR2. There are 18 amino acids in the CDR3, from cysteine to phenylalanine inclusive. The retained sequence is limited to the CDR3, 54 bases, with the frame set at the first base. V is trimmed back by 4 bases and J by 1 base, and the junction contains 9 bases that no gene match accounts for. The same sample was also used in a study of yellow fever vaccine responses in identical twins. Looking at the second paper: According to the authors, the vaccine-induced T cell response in identical twins seemed to be partly convergent and partly specific to each individual. In the study, vaccine-responding T cell clones were precisely tracked in identical twins.

The sample consisted of CD4+ T cells sorted from blood. The chain uses TRBV5-1 and TRBJ2-1; 12 middle bases align to TRBD2. The sequence derives from a woman between 18 and 30 years old in good health. The nucleotides read TGCGCCAGCAGCCTATTTCCGACTAGCGGGGGTTCCTACAATGAGCAGTTCTTC. This is translated as CASSLFPTSGGSYNEQFF.